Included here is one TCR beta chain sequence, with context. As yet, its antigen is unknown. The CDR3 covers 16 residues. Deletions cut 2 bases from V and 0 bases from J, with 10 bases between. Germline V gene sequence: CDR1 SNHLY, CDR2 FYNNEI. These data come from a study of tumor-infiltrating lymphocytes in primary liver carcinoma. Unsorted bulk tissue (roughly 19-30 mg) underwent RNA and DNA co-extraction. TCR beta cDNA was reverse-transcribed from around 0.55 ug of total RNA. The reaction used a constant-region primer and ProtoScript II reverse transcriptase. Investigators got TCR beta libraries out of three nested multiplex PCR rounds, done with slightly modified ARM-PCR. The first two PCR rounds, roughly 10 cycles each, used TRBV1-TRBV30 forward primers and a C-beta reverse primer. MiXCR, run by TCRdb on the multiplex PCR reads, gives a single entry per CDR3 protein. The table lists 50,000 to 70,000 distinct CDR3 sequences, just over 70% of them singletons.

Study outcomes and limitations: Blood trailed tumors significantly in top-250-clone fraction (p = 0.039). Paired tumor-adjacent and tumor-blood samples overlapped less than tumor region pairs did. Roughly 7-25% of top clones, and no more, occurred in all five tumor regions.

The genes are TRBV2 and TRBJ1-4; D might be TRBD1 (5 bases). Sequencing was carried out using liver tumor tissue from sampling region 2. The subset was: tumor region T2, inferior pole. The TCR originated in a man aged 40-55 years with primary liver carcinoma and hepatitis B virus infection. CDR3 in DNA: TGTGCCAGCAGTGAAATTACAGGTGCAACTAATGAAAAACTGTTTTTT. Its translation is CASSEITGATNEKLFF.